This record looks at one TCR beta chain sequence and its context. The specificity of this receptor is unknown. No per-base quality is available; no much larger clone lies one base away. The time point label corresponds to: about 28 days (+/-7) after the second vaccine dose. AZD1222 recipients whose second dose came at about 4 weeks and those whose second dose came at about 12 weeks were combined into one group, since spike-specific TCR depth and breadth did not differ between the two schedules. Vaccinee samples came from UK trials COV001 and COV002, including a single-blind randomized controlled phase 2/3 trial of AZD1222 (ChAdOx1 nCoV-19) in healthy adults. Trial participant PBMC samples were collected at day 0 and day 28 after the second dose for TCRbeta chain sequencing. These data come from a study of T cell responses to AZD1222 COVID-19 vaccine (dated by TCRdb to the early 2020s). Describing the broader study: A total of under 250 trial participants underwent TCR sequencing, of whom more than 200 had received two doses of AZD1222 and approximately 26 had received two doses of the MenACWY control vaccine. Trial participants were enrolled by age into subgroups of 18-55, 56-69 and 70-plus years, and approximately 150, 30 and 60 TCR-sequenced participants, respectively, were included in these subgroups.

The CDR3 regions of human TCRbeta chains were analyzed by immunosequencing. Concerning the study's data processing: TCRs in the repertoires were compared against a reference library of SARS-CoV-2-specific TCRs that had been generated with the MIRA antigen-specificity platform. Breadth was defined as the fraction of unique TCRs that were SARS-CoV-2-associated. Depth was defined as the fraction of total T cells that were SARS-CoV-2-associated. Using the MIRA data, every spike-specific TCR was mapped to the spike region that the TCR reacted to and assigned to either a CD4 or a CD8 class. Log10-transformed breadth and depth values were compared by one-way ANOVA with Sidak's multiple comparisons tests. TCRdb took over this immuneACCESS table, retaining in-frame rearrangements with V and J assigned. Such tables are incomplete; in checked studies, under half of the missing clones stem from an unresolved V gene, and the remainder is unexplained. That table furnishes V, J and clone size, whereas the DNA furnished D and trimming. Present in this sample are around 96,000 clones, about 93% of which were seen just once. The ten largest clones take up around a tenth of the sample.

The paper's findings and limits, for the study overall: Reportedly, close to half of the unique spike-specific TCRs recognized epitopes lying outside the regions that are mutated in the B.1.351 and B.1.1.7 variants. A significant rise in spike-specific TCR breadth and depth was observed after two AZD1222 doses relative to day 0 and relative to MenACWY recipients. Conclusions about previously exposed vaccinees are limited because only a handful of AZD1222 recipients were SARS-CoV-2 seropositive at baseline. Participants were mostly white British and included more females than males, and it was suggested by the authors that clonal diversity may have been underestimated. Vaccine-associated CD4 TCRs spanned the whole spike protein, with dominant responses in regions 160-218 and 743-854. The 56-69-year group was small, and its depth increase did not reach significance, likely because of low power. Because no samples from the day 14 peak response were available, repertoires could be characterized only after the peak T cell response.

This sequence was found in an adult who received the AZD1222 COVID-19 vaccine. This material consisted of peripheral blood, taken 28 days after the second AZD1222 dose.

For the CDR3, the sequence is CASSRGLADYNEQFF. The sequence in DNA is TGTGCCAGCAGCCGAGGACTAGCGGATTACAATGAGCAGTTCTTC. The chain uses TRBV4-2 and TRBJ2-1, and 10 bases in between align with TRBD2. V is trimmed back by 4 bases and J by 4 bases, and the junction contains 4 bases that no gene match accounts for. Looking up the germline V gene yields CDR1 LGHNA and CDR2 YNFKEQ. The CDR3 holds 15 amino acids from the cysteine to the phenylalanine. Only the CDR3 region is kept as DNA, spanning 45 bases read in frame from base 1.